This T cell receptor beta chain was obtained from a study of cytomegalovirus exposure and HLA in healthy donors. Vbeta (60) and Jbeta (13) primers were used in the PCR. Sequenced by immunoSEQ multiplex PCR; TCRdb stores in-frame clones only, minus some. This sample has 150,000 to 200,000 clones, with around 81% found just once. In germline, CDR1 is MGHRA, CDR2 YSYEKL. The CDR3 is 15 amino acids. Trimming cost V 2 bases and J 0 bases, with 8 bases left between them. The receptor's source is a man younger than 35 in good health and CMV-seronegative. The rearrangement joins TRBV4-1 to TRBJ1-5; tentative D call: TRBD1 (6 bases). Sequencing input: PBMCs. CDR3 nucleotide sequence: TGCGCCAGCAGCCAACGGGACAATAGCAATCAGCCCCAGCATTTT. Protein product: CASSQRDNSNQPQHF.